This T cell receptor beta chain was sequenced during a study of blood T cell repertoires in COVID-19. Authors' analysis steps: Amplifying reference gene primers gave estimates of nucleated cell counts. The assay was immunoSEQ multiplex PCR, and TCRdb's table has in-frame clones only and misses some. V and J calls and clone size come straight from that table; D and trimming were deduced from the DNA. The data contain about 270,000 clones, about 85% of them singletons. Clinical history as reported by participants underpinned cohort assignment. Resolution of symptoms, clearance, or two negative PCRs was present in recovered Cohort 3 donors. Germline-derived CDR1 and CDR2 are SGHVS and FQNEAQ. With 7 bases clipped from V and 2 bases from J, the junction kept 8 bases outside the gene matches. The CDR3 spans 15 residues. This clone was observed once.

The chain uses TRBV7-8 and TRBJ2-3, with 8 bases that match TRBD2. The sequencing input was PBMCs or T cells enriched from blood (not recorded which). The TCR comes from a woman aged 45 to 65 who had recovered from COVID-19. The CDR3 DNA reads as TGTGCCAGCAACTATCGGGGGGGAACCACAGATACGCAGTATTTT. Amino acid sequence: CASNYRGGTTDTQYF. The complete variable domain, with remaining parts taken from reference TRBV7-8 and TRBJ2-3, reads GAGVSQSPRYKVAKRGQDVALRCDPISGHVSLFWYQQALGQGPEFLTYFQNEAQLDKSGLPSDRFFAERPEGSVSTLKIQRTQQEDSAVYLCASNYRGGTTDTQYFGPGTRLTVL.